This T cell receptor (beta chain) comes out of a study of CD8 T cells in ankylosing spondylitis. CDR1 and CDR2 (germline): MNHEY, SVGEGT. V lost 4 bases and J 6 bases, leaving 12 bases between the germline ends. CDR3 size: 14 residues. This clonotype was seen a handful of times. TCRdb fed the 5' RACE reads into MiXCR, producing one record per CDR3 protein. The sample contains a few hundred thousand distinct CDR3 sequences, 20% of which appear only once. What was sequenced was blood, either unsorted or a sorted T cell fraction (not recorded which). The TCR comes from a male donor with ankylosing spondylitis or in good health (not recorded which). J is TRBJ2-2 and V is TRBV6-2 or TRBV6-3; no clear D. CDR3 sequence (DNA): TGTGCCAGCAGTTTTTCGGCCTCCGCCGGGGAGCTGTTTTTT. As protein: CASSFSASAGELFF.